Reported below is one TCR beta chain. No cognate antigen has been identified for it. No base qualities exist here, and no much larger clone lies one base off it. This entry belongs to a study of human T cells and chemical hapten exposure (dated by TCRdb to the early 2020s). Context from the whole study: For sensitization, 2% DPC in acetone was applied to a 2 cm by 2 cm area of upper inner arm skin. Patch tests used Finn chambers with 0.01% DPC on the upper back, scored after 6 days by International Contact Dermatitis Research Group standards. Blood for TCR sequencing was provided by twenty-nine alopecia patients at one to four time points (pre-sensitization, 2, 6 and 24 weeks). Libraries were pooled for sequencing, and variation in per-sample TCR yields was attributed mainly to small differences in library volumes within the pool. Throughout the study period of roughly five months, patients also received therapeutic DPC doses to the scalp every week. This study followed changes in the peripheral blood TCR repertoire in vivo during primary and secondary sensitization of alopecia patients to the hapten diphenylcyclopropenone (DPC). Blood samples were taken from patients before sensitization (week 0) and at 2, 6 and about 24 weeks after DPC sensitization. Alopecia areata with under or over 50% scalp involvement, alopecia totalis and alopecia universalis were represented in the patient cohort, which was mostly female. Broad study findings and their caveats: Because all patients had alopecia, a presumed autoimmune disease, the immune response of the patients might differ from that of healthy individuals. The number of PT1 expanded TCRs positively correlated with patch test score, significant at thresholds 8, 16 and 32 but not 4. Significantly more large CDR3 similarity clusters were formed by expanded TCRs than by pre-sensitization or healthy control sets, consistent with antigen-driven responses. After repeated subsampling, the strength of the expansion versus patch-test correlation and the threshold at which it became significant changed. No change with DPC sensitization was found in the number of TCRs above 1 in 1000 frequency, and no evidence of global repertoire structure alterations was found.

Library preparation used RACE. Instrument on record: NextSeq 500. Library preparation attached unique molecular identifiers to individual cDNA molecules for quantitative, reproducible TCR counting. From each blood RNA sample, both TCR alpha and TCR beta chains were sequenced. Regarding the original processing steps: A median of around 100,000 TCRs per sample was observed, with a range of about 20,000 to 700,000. The Decombinator software suite was used to annotate the V, J and CDR3 of the TCR reads. For PS versus PT1 abundance plots, all samples were subsampled to the same number of TCRs (28,000). Expanded TCRs were defined as absent before sensitization and observed at least eight times at the 2-week time point. The public sequencing data were trimmed at Q25 with fastp and processed into clonotypes with MiXCR by TCRdb, which kept only in-frame beta chains. CDR3 protein sequences are deduplicated, and each keeps its most common genes and DNA. In this record, the V and J calls reflect TCRdb's handling and not the investigators' own analysis. The sample data list 190,000 or so distinct CDR3 sequences, and 20% to 25% of these were observed just once. The ten largest clones represent 2.5% of the sample.

The time point label for this specimen denotes: patch test 3, about 24 weeks after DPC sensitization. Interpreted using the paper, the treatment or condition label stands for: therapeutic diphenylcyclopropenone sensitization with weekly scalp DPC. Blood at each patch-test visit was drawn before the patch test was applied. To be eligible, patients had to be aged 18 to 70, diagnosed with alopecia and judged suitable for DPC therapy, while pregnant patients were excluded. Total RNA was isolated from unfractionated whole blood collected in Tempus Blood RNA tubes. The CDR3 starts with the cysteine, ends with the phenylalanine, and has 14 residues. Solely the CDR3 DNA is kept, with 42 bases framed from the first base. For CDR1 and CDR2, the germline V gene lists MDHEN and SYDVKM. V was cut back by 7 bases and J by 2 bases, leaving a gap of 13 bases between them.

The specimen comprised whole blood, sampled in connection with sensitization to the hapten diphenylcyclopropenone (DPC). The chain links TRBV28 with TRBJ2-3; the D segment could be TRBD2, given 7 matching bases. The TCR comes from a woman in her 40s with alopecia areata. Some clones in this sample may be carry-over from other donors' samples. The nucleotides are TGTGCCAGCAAGGGGGGGACCGCCACAGATACGCAGTATTTT. This yields the protein CASKGGTATDTQYF.